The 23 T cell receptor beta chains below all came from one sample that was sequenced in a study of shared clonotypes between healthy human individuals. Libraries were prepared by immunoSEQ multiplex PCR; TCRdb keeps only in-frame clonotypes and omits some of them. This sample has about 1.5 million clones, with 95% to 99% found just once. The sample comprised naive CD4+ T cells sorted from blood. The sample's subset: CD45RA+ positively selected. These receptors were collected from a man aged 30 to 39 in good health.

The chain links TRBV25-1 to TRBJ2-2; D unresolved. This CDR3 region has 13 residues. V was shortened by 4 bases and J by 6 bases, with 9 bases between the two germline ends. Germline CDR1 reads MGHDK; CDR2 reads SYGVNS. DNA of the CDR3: TGTGCCAGCAGTGGGGTGGGGTCCGGGGAGCTGTTTTTT. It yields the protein CASSGVGSGELFF.

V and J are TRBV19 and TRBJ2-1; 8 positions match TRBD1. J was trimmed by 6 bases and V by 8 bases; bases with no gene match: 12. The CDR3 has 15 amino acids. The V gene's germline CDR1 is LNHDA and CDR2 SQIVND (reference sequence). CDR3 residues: CASCPQWTGCNEQFF. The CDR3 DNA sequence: TGTGCCAGTTGCCCTCAGTGGACAGGGTGCAATGAGCAGTTCTTC.

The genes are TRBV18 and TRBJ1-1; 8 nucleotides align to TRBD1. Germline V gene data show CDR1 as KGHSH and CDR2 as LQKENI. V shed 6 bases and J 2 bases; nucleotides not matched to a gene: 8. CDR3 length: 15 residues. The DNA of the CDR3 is TGTGCCAGCTCGCTGACAGACAGGGGAAACACTGAAGCTTTCTTT. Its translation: CASSLTDRGNTEAFF.

The CDR3 DNA is TGTGCCAGCAGCTTAACTCAGGTTATAGGGGAAAAACTGTTTTTT. Encoded protein: CASSLTQVIGEKLFF. The chain joins TRBV7-9 to TRBJ1-4, with D unresolved. Looked up from germline, CDR1 is SEHNR and CDR2 is FQNEAQ (reference sequence). With 2 bases removed from V and 8 bases from J, the gap between germline ends came to 15 bases. CDR3 length equals 15 residues. Complete variable domain (other parts from reference TRBV7-9 and TRBJ1-4): DTGVSQNPRHKITKRGQNVTFRCDPISEHNRLYWYRQTLGQGPEFLTYFQNEAQLEKSRLLSDRFSAERPKGSFSTLEIQRTEQGDSAMYLCASSLTQVIGEKLFFGSGTQLSVL.

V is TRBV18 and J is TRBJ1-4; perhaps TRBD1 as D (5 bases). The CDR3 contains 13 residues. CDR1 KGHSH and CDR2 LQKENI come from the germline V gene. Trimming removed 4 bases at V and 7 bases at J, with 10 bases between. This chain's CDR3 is CASSRSGGEKLFF. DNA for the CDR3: TGTGCCAGCTCACGCTCGGGGGGTGAAAAACTGTTTTTT.

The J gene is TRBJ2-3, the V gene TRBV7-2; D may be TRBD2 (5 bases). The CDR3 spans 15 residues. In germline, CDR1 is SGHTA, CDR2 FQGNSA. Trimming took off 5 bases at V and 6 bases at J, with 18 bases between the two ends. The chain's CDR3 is CASSVGSGFGDTQYF. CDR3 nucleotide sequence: TGTGCCAGCAGCGTCGGAAGCGGCTTTGGGGATACGCAGTATTTT.

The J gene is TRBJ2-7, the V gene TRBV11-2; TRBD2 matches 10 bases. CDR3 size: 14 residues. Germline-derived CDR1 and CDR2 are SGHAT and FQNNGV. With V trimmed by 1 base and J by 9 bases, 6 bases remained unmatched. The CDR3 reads CASSLAGAGGVQYF. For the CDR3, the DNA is TGTGCCAGCAGCTTAGCGGGAGCGGGAGGGGTGCAGTACTTC.

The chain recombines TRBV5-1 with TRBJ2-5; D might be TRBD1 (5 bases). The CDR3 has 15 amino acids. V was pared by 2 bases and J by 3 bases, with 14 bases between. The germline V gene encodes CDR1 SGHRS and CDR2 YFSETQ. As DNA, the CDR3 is TGCGCCAGCAGCTTAATGGGGCAGGCTGAAGAGACCCAGTACTTC. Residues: CASSLMGQAEETQYF.

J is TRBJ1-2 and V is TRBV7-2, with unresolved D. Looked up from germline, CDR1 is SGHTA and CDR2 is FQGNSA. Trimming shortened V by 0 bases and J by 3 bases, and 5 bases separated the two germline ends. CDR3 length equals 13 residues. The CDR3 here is CASSLAADYGYTF. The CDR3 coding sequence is TGTGCCAGCAGCTTAGCGGCAGACTATGGCTACACCTTC.

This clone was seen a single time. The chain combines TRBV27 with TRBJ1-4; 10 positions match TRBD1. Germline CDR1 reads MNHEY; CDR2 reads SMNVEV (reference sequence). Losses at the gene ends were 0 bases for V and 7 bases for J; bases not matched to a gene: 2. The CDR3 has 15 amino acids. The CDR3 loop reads CASSLSDRGREKLFF. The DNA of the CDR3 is TGTGCCAGCAGTTTATCTGACAGGGGGCGTGAAAAACTGTTTTTT.

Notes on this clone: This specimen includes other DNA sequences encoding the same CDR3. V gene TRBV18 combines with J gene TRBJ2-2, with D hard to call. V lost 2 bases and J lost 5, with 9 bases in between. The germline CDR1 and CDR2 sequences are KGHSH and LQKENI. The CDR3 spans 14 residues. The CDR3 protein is CASSPLDGTGELFF. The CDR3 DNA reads TGTGCCAGCTCACCATTGGACGGGACCGGGGAGCTGTTTTTT.

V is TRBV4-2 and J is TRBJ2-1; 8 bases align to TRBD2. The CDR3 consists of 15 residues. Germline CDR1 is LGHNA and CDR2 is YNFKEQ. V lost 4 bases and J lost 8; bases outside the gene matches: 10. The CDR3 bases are TGTGCCAGCAGCCTAATAACGGGAGGGCCCGATGAGCAGTTCTTC. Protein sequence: CASSLITGGPDEQFF.

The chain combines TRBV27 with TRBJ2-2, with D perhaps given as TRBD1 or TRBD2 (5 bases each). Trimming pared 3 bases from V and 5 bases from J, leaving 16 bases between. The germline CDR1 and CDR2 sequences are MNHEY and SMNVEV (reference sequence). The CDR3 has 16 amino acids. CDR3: CASSFRRGAGTGELFF. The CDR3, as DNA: TGTGCCAGCAGTTTCAGGCGAGGGGCCGGGACCGGGGAGCTGTTTTTT.

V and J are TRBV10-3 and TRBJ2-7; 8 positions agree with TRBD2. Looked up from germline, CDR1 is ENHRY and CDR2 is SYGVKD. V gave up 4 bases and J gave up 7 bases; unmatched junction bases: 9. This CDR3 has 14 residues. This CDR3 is CAISGRSGSDEQYF. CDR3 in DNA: TGTGCCATCAGTGGTAGGAGCGGGAGCGATGAGCAGTACTTC.

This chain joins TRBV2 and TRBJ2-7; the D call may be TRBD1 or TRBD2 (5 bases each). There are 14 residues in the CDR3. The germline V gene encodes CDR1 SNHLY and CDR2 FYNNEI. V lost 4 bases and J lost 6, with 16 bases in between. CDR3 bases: TGTGCCAGCAGTGGGGACGGAACAACGGGCGAGCAGTACTTC. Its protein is CASSGDGTTGEQYF.

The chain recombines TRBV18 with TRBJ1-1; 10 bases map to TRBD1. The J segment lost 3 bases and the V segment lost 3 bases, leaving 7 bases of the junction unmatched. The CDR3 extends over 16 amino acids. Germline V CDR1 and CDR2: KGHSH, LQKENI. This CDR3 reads CASSPLTGGRDTEAFF. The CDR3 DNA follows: TGTGCCAGCTCACCCTTGACAGGGGGCAGGGACACTGAAGCTTTCTTT. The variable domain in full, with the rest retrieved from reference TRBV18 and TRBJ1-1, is NAGVMQNPRHLVRRRGQEARLRCSPMKGHSHVYWYRQLPEEGLKFMVYLQKENIIDESGMPKERFSAEFPKEGPSILRIQQVVRGDSAAYFCASSPLTGGRDTEAFFGQGTRLTVV.

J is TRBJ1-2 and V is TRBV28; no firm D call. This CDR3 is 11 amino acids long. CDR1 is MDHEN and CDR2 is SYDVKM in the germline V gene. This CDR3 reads CGCRSSARYTF. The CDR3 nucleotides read TGTGGTTGCAGGTCCTCTGCTCGCTACACCTTC.

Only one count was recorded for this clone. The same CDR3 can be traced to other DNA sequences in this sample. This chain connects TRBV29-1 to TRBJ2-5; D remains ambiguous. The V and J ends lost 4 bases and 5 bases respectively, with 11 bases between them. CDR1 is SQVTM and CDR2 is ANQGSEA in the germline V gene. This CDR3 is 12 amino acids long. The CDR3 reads CSVVRGGETQYF. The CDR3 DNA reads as TGCAGCGTTGTAAGAGGTGGCGAGACCCAGTACTTC.

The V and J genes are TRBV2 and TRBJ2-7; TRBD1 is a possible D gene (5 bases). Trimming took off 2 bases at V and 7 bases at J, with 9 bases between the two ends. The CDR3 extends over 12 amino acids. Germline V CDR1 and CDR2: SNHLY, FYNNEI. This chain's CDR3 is CASSEIRQEQYF. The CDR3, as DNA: TGTGCCAGCAGTGAAATCCGACAGGAGCAGTACTTC.

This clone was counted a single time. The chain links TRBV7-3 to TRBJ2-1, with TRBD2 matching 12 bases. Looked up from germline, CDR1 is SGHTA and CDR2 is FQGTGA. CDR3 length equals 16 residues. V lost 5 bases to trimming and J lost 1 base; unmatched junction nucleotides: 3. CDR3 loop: CASSVLAGGSYNEQFF. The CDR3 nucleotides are TGTGCCAGCAGCGTACTAGCGGGAGGATCCTACAATGAGCAGTTCTTC.

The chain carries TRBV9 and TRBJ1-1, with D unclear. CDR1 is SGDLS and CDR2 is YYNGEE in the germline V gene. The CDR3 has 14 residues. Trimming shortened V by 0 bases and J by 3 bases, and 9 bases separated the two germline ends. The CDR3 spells CASSVEPLDTEAFF. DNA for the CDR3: TGTGCCAGCAGCGTAGAGCCCCTGGACACTGAAGCTTTCTTT.

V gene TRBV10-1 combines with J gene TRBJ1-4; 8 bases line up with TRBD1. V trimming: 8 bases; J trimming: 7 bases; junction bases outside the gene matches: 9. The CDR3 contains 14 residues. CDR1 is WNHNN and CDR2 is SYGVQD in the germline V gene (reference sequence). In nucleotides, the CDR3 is TGCGCCAGCTACCGGACAGGGTTTCCTGAAAAACTGTTTTTT. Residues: CASYRTGFPEKLFF.

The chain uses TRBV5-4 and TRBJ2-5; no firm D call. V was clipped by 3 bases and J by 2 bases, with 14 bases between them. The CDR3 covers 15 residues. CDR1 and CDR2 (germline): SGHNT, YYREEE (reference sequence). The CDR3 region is CASSSPQELQETQYF. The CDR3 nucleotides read TGTGCCAGCAGCTCGCCTCAAGAACTACAAGAGACCCAGTACTTC.